The 24 T cell receptor beta chains given below trace back to one sample, sequenced in a study of T cells in Graves' hyperthyroidism and ophthalmopathy. Authors of the study amplified TCR beta CDR3 regions from RNA transcripts. The TCR CDR3 was amplified in a first-round RT-PCR using the HTBI primer set. TCRdb re-derived calls from the multiplex PCR reads in MiXCR, one entry per CDR3 protein. In the table there are 300,000 to 450,000 distinct CDR3 sequences, around a sixth of which are singletons. Sequencing input: blood. The receptors derive from a woman in her thirties or forties with Graves' ophthalmopathy.

In its sample, this clonotype was seen many times. The rearrangement joins TRBV12-3 or TRBV12-4 to TRBJ1-1; unclear D gene. The CDR3 consists of 14 residues. Trimming took 3 bases from V and 7 from J, leaving 15 bases between them. DNA of the CDR3: TGTGCCAGCAGTTTTAACTCCCAGGTGGGTGAAGCTTTCTTT. Amino acids: CASSFNSQVGEAFF.

This clonotype was observed at least ten times. J is TRBJ2-2 and V is TRBV2; no definite D call. The V gene lost 6 bases and the J gene lost 2 bases, with 10 bases spanning the gap. Germline CDR1 reads SNHLY; CDR2 reads FYNNEI. The CDR3 sequence is 14 residues long. CDR3 in amino acids: CASRLGRNTGELFF. Written as DNA, the CDR3 is TGTGCCAGCAGACTGGGCCGCAACACCGGGGAGCTGTTTTTT.

The table lists this clonotype with many counts. The chain couples TRBV27 to TRBJ2-7; tentatively, D is TRBD1 or TRBD2 (5 bases each). Deletions cut 5 bases from V and 1 base from J, with 9 bases between. Germline CDR1 and CDR2: MNHEY and SMNVEV (reference sequence). CDR3 length: 13 residues. The chain's CDR3 is CASSPWGSYEQYF. CDR3 nucleotide sequence: TGTGCCAGCAGTCCCTGGGGGTCCTACGAGCAGTACTTC.

The table lists this clonotype with many counts. The rearrangement links TRBV6-1 to TRBJ1-1, with a weak D call TRBD1 (6 bases). Trimming pared 6 bases from V and 1 base from J, leaving 9 bases between. CDR3 length: 13 amino acids. Germline values: CDR1 MNHNS, CDR2 SASEGT. CDR3 DNA: TGTGCCAGCAGCACGACAGGGAACACTGAAGCTTTCTTT. Its protein is CASSTTGNTEAFF.

This clonotype has at least ten counts. This rearrangement joins TRBV10-3 to TRBJ2-4, with 12 bases identical to TRBD2. With V trimmed by 0 bases and J by 4 bases, 4 bases remained unmatched. Looked up from germline, CDR1 is ENHRY and CDR2 is SYGVKD. The CDR3 spans 17 residues. In nucleotides, the CDR3 is TGTGCCATCAGTGAGTCTTTTGGGACTAGCGGGAAAAACATTCAGTACTTC. Translating gives CAISESFGTSGKNIQYF.

This clonotype came up many times. The chain has TRBV18 and TRBJ1-2; D is ambiguous. V gave up 2 bases and J gave up 5 bases, with 15 bases separating them. Germline assignment: CDR1 KGHSH and CDR2 LQKENI. CDR3 length: 15 residues. CDR3 region: CASSPYTELGYGYTF. The CDR3 region has the DNA TGTGCCAGCTCACCATACACAGAATTGGGATATGGCTACACCTTC.

Many counts were recorded for this clonotype. The chain carries TRBV6-1 and TRBJ1-5, with 7 bases identical to TRBD1. The CDR3 is made up of 14 amino acids. The germline CDR1 and CDR2 sequences are MNHNS and SASEGT. V gave up 5 bases and J gave up 6 bases; unmatched junction bases: 7. The CDR3 bases are TGTGCCAGCAGTCCGCGACAGGGCGGTCAGCCCCAGCATTTT. The encoded protein is CASSPRQGGQPQHF.

At least ten counts were recorded for this clonotype. One end of the junction is discordant with germline, which a read error may explain. The V and J genes are TRBV6-2 or TRBV6-3 and TRBJ1-5; D is uncertain. Looked up from germline, CDR1 is MNHEY and CDR2 is SVGEGT. The CDR3 consists of 12 residues. CDR3 amino acids: CTSRISNQPQHF. In DNA, the CDR3 is TGTACCAGCAGAATCAGCAATCAGCCCCAGCATTTT.

The gene calls are TRBV4-1 and TRBJ2-5, with unresolved D. V was pared by 0 bases and J by 1 base, with 9 bases between. Germline V gives CDR1 MGHRA, CDR2 YSYEKL. The CDR3 consists of 15 residues. Written as DNA, the CDR3 is TGCGCCAGCAGCCAAGATTGGGCTAGCCAAGAGACCCAGTACTTC. Translation gives CASSQDWASQETQYF.

This clonotype showed up just a few times. The J gene is TRBJ1-5, the V gene TRBV13, with D perhaps TRBD1 (5 bases). Germline values: CDR1 PRHDT, CDR2 FYEKMQ (reference sequence). The CDR3 runs to 15 residues. The ends were cut back, 3 bases at V and 9 bases at J, with 18 bases in the middle. CDR3 loop: CASSFGRRAVGPQHF. CDR3 DNA: TGTGCCAGCAGCTTCGGTCGCAGGGCGGTGGGGCCCCAGCATTTT.

This clonotype was observed at least ten times. The chain links TRBV6-4 to TRBJ2-2, with TRBD1 matching over 9 bases. With 2 bases clipped from V and 2 bases from J, the junction kept 15 bases outside the gene matches. The germline CDR1 and CDR2 sequences are MRHNA and SNTAGT. CDR3 size: 20 residues. The CDR3 nucleotides read TGTGCCAGCAGTGACCGCCCAGGGGACAGGGCCTTAACTAACACCGGGGAGCTGTTTTTT. Translating it yields CASSDRPGDRALTNTGELFF.

The chain couples TRBV6-1 to TRBJ1-1; 8 bases are shared with TRBD1. CDR1 MNHNS and CDR2 SASEGT come from the germline V gene. CDR3 size: 15 residues. The junction had 12 bases not matched to a gene; V was cut back by 6 bases and J by 6 bases. As DNA, the CDR3 is TGTGCCAGCAGCCCCGGAAGGACAGGGATGGCTGAAGCTTTCTTT. It codes for CASSPGRTGMAEAFF.

Many counts were recorded for this clonotype. Here the CDR3 reads CASSPLQGLNTEAFF. CDR3 bases: TGTGCCAGCAGTCCCTTACAGGGGTTGAACACTGAAGCTTTCTTT. The chain combines TRBV28 with TRBJ1-1; 7 bases are a match to TRBD1. V lost 5 bases and J lost 0; bases outside the gene matches: 6. CDR3 size: 15 residues. CDR1 and CDR2 from the germline V gene are MDHEN and SYDVKM.

This clonotype came up many times. The J gene is TRBJ2-5, the V gene TRBV5-6; a possible D gene is TRBD1 (6 bases). The V and J ends lost 4 bases and 5 bases respectively, with 18 bases between them. This CDR3 region has 15 residues. Germline CDR1 and CDR2: SGHDT and YYEEEE. The CDR3 DNA follows: TGTGCCAGCAGCACCGGGACATTGGGGCGGGAGACCCAGTACTTC. Amino acids: CASSTGTLGRETQYF.

This chain links TRBV12-5 with TRBJ1-1; no firm D call. This CDR3 has 12 residues. Deletions cut 2 bases from V and 1 base from J, with 2 bases between. CDR1 and CDR2 from the germline V gene are LGHNT and FRNRAP. CDR3 bases: TGTGCTAGTGGTTTGAAGAACACTGAAGCTTTCTTT. Amino acids: CASGLKNTEAFF.

The chain combines TRBV12-3 or TRBV12-4 with TRBJ2-7, with TRBD2 identical over 16 bases. The V gene end was trimmed by 0 bases and the J gene end by 6 bases; junction bases not matched to a gene: 5. The CDR3 runs to 17 residues. CDR3 nucleotides: TGTGCCAGCAGTTTAGCGCAGGGACTAGCGGGAGGGGCCGAGCAGTACTTC. It codes for CASSLAQGLAGGAEQYF.

The chain has TRBV6-1 and TRBJ2-2; no clear D gene. This CDR3 is 15 amino acids long. The V end lost 5 bases, the J end lost 1 base, and 11 bases lay between the germline ends. Germline V lookup: CDR1 MNHNS, CDR2 SASEGT. The CDR3 coding sequence is TGTGCCAGCAGTCCAGGCGGATGGAACACCGGGGAGCTGTTTTTT. Amino acid sequence: CASSPGGWNTGELFF.

Only a few counts were recorded for this clonotype. The V call is TRBV28, the J call TRBJ1-1; maybe TRBD1 (5 bases). The germline V and J ends were trimmed by 2 bases and 4 bases, with 17 bases remaining between them. CDR3 length: 16 amino acids. Germline-derived CDR1 and CDR2 are MDHEN and SYDVKM. The CDR3 spells CASSLGGTAGVTEAFF. CDR3 coding DNA: TGTGCCAGCAGTTTAGGGGGGACGGCGGGGGTCACTGAAGCTTTCTTT.

The table lists this clonotype with a few counts. This chain joins TRBV5-6 and TRBJ2-7; tentative D call: TRBD2 (6 bases). This CDR3 region has 14 residues. Trimming left V 5 bases short and J 5 bases short, with 17 bases between. Germline V gene data show CDR1 as SGHDT and CDR2 as YYEEEE. The CDR3 loop reads CASSSSLGRNEQYF. The CDR3 DNA is TGTGCCAGCAGTTCGAGTCTGGGGAGGAACGAGCAGTACTTC.

Many counts were recorded for this clonotype. The genes are TRBV4-1 and TRBJ2-5, with a possible D match to TRBD1 (6 bases). Per the germline V gene, CDR1 is MGHRA and CDR2 is YSYEKL. The CDR3 has 15 residues. V was pared by 4 bases and J by 1 base, with 13 bases between. For the CDR3, the DNA is TGCGCCAGCAGCCTTTCAGGGGACCCCCAAGAGACCCAGTACTTC. Amino acid sequence: CASSLSGDPQETQYF.

This clonotype has just a few counts. The genes are TRBV4-1 and TRBJ1-1; perhaps TRBD1 as D (5 bases). V lost 4 bases to trimming and J lost 4 bases, with 16 bases between them. Per germline, CDR1 MGHRA and CDR2 YSYEKL. The CDR3 extends over 15 amino acids. CDR3 protein: CASSPKYSGSTEAFF. In DNA, the CDR3 is TGCGCCAGCAGCCCTAAGTACTCAGGGAGCACTGAAGCTTTCTTT.

This clonotype showed up many times. This chain uses TRBV4-1 with TRBJ2-2; D is ambiguous. Trimming removed 1 base at V and 8 bases at J, with 14 bases between. The V gene's germline CDR1 is MGHRA and CDR2 YSYEKL. CDR3 length: 15 amino acids. The CDR3 spells CASSQGWSPPGELFF. CDR3 bases: TGCGCCAGCAGCCAAGGTTGGAGCCCACCGGGGGAGCTGTTTTTT.

This clonotype occurred a few times. The rearrangement joins TRBV6-2 or TRBV6-3 to TRBJ2-7; 13 bases are shared with TRBD2. The V and J ends lost 5 bases and 6 bases, in that order; junction bases with no gene match: 7. The length of the CDR3 is 15 residues. The germline CDR1 and CDR2 sequences are MNHEY and SVGEGT. CDR3 in amino acids: CASSPGTSGTGEQYV. CDR3 nucleotides: TGTGCCAGCAGTCCTGGGACTAGCGGGACGGGCGAGCAGTACGTC.

This clonotype showed up many times. This chain joins TRBV15 and TRBJ1-5; D may be TRBD1 (5 bases). V lost 1 base to trimming and J lost 7 bases, with 14 bases between them. The CDR3 runs 15 residues. CDR1 LNHNV and CDR2 YYDKDF come from the germline V gene (reference sequence). The CDR3 bases are TGTGCCACCAGCAGAGCGGGGGGGATGAGGCAGCCCCAGCATTTT. Translation gives CATSRAGGMRQPQHF.